In its sample, the clone carrying this T cell receptor beta chain was seen a few times. The antigen is undetermined. With 6 bases removed from V and 1 base from J, the gap between germline ends came to 9 bases. This CDR3 comprises 14 residues. The V gene's germline CDR1 is MDHEN and CDR2 SYDVKM. Axillary draining lymph nodes of breast cancer patients supplied the node samples. The sample comes from a study of breast tumors, draining lymph nodes, adjacent tissues. Study results and limitations: Luminal-like breast cancer showed significantly greater tumor-nontumor repertoire similarity than basal-like breast cancer did. Data fit most tumor T cells coming from lymph node, expanding in tumor. Compared with lymph nodes, tumors were less diverse; compared with nontumor tissue, more.

MiXCR, applied by TCRdb to the multiplex PCR reads, yields one record per CDR3 protein. The table records approximately 230,000 distinct CDR3 sequences, less than 40% of them present only once. The sequencing input was axillary lymph node tissue. This receptor was obtained from a female donor with breast cancer. Some clones in this sample may be carry-over from other donors' samples. The chain has TRBV28 and TRBJ2-2; D may be TRBD2 (5 bases). The CDR3 loop reads CASRDSLNTGELFF. The DNA for the CDR3 is TGTGCCAGCAGGGACTCACTGAACACCGGGGAGCTGTTTTTT.